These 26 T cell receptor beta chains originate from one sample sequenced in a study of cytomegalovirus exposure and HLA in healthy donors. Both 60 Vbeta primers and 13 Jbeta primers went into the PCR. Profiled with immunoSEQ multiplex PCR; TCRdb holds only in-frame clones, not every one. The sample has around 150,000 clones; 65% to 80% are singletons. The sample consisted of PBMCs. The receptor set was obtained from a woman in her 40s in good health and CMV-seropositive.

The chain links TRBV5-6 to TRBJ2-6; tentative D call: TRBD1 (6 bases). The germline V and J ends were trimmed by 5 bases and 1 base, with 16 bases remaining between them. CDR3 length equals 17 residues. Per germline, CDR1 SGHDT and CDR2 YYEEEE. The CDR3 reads CASRQGTRPSGANVLTF. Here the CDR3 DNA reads TGTGCCAGCAGACAGGGTACAAGACCATCTGGGGCCAACGTCCTGACTTTC.

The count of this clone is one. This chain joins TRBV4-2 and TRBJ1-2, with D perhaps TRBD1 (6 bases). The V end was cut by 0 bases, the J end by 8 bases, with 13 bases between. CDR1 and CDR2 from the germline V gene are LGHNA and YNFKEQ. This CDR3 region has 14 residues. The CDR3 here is CASSQEQGRVGYTF. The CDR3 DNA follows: TGTGCCAGCAGCCAAGAACAGGGAAGAGTCGGCTACACCTTC.

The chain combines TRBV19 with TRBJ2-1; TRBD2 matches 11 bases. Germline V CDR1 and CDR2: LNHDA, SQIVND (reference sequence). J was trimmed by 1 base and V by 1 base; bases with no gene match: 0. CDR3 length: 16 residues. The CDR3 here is CASSIVAGGSYNEQFF. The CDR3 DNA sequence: TGTGCCAGTAGTATAGTAGCGGGGGGGTCCTACAATGAGCAGTTCTTC. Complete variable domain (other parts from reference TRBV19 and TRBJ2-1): DGGITQSPKYLFRKEGQNVTLSCEQNLNHDAMYWYRQDPGQGLRLIYYSQIVNDFQKGDIAEGYSVSREKKESFPLTVTSAQKNPTAFYLCASSIVAGGSYNEQFFGPGTRLTVL.

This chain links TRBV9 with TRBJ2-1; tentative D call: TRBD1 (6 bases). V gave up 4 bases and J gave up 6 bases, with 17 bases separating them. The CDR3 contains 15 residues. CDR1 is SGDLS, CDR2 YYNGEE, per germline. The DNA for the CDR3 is TGTGCCAGCAGCCCCAGGACAGTGTCGAGCAATGAGCAGTTCTTC. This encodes CASSPRTVSSNEQFF.

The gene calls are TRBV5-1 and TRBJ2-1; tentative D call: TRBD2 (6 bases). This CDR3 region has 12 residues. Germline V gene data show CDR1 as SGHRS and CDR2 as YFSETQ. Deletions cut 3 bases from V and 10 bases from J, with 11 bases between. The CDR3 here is CASSWGVSEQFF. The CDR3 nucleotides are TGCGCCAGCAGCTGGGGGGTTAGCGAGCAGTTCTTC.

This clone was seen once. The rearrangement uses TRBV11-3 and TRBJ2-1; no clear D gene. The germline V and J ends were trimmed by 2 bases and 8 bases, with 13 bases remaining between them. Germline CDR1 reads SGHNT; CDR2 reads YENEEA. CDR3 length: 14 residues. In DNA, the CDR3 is TGTGCCAGCAGCTTATCCCAAAGGAGCTATGAGCAGTTCTTC. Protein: CASSLSQRSYEQFF.

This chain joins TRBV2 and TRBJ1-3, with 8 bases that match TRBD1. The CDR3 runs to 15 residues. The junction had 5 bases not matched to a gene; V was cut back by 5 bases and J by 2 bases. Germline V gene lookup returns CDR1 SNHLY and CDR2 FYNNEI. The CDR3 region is CASSMTGAAGNTIYF. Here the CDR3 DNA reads TGTGCCAGCAGTATGACAGGGGCTGCTGGAAACACCATATATTTT.

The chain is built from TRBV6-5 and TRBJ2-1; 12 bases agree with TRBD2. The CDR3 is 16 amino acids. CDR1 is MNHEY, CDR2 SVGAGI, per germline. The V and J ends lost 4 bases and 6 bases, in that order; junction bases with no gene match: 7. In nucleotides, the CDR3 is TGTGCCAGCAGTTCCTCGACTAGCGGGAGAAGCAATGAGCAGTTCTTC. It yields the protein CASSSSTSGRSNEQFF.

CDR3 loop: CASSLGRGLTYEQYF. The CDR3 DNA reads as TGTGCCAGCAGCTTAGGGAGGGGGCTCACCTACGAGCAGTACTTC. This rearrangement joins TRBV7-2 to TRBJ2-7; D possibly corresponds to TRBD1 (7 bases). V gave up 1 base and J gave up 2 bases, with 12 bases separating them. This CDR3 region has 15 residues. The germline V gene encodes CDR1 SGHTA and CDR2 FQGNSA.

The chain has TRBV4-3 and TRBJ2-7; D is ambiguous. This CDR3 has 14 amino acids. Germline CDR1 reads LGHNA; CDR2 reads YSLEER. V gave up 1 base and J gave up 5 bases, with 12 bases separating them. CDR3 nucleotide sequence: TGCGCCAGCAGCCAAGGTAGCCTCTTCCACGAGCAGTACTTC. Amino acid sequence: CASSQGSLFHEQYF.

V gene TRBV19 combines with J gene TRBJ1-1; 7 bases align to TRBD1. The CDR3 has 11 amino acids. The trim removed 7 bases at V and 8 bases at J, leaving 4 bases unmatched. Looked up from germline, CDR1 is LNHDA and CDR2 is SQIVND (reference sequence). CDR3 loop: CASTRQGEAFF. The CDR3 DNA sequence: TGTGCCAGTACCCGACAGGGAGAAGCTTTCTTT.

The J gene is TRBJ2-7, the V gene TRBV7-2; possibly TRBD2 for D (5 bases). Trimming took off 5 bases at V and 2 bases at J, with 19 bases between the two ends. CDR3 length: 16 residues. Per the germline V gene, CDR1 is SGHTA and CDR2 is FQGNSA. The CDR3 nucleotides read TGTGCCAGCAGCCGGACTTCGACCGAACCTACCTACGAGCAGTACTTC. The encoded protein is CASSRTSTEPTYEQYF.

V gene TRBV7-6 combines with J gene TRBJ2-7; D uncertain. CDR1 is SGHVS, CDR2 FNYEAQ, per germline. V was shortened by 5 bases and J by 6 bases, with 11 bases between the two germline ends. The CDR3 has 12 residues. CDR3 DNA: TGTGCCAGCAGCCCCGCTTCCGGCGAGCAGTACTTC. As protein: CASSPASGEQYF.

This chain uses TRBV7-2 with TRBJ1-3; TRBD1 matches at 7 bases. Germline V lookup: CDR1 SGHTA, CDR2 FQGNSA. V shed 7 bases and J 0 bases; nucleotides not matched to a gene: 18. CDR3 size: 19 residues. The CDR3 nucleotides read TGTGCCAGCAAGCGAGGACAGGACACCCGTAGTTCCTCTGGAAACACCATATATTTT. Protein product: CASKRGQDTRSSSGNTIYF. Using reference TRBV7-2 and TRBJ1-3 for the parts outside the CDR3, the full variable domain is GAGVSQSPSNKVTEKGKDVELRCDPISGHTALYWYRQSLGQGLEFLIYFQGNSAPDKSGLPSDRFSAERTGGSVSTLTIQRTQQEDSAVYLCASKRGQDTRSSSGNTIYFGEGSWLTVV.

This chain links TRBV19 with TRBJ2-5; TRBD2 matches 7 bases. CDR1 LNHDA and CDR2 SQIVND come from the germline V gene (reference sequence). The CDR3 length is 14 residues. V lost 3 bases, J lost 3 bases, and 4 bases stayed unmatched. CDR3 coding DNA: TGTGCCAGTAGTATTGGACTAGATGAAGAGACCCAGTACTTC. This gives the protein CASSIGLDEETQYF.

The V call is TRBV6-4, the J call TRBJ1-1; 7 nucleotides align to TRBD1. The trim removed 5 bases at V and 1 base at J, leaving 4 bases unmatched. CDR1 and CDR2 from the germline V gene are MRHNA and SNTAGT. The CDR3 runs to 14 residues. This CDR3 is CASSPGGQNTEAFF. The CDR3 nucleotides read TGTGCCAGCAGTCCAGGGGGACAGAACACTGAAGCTTTCTTT.

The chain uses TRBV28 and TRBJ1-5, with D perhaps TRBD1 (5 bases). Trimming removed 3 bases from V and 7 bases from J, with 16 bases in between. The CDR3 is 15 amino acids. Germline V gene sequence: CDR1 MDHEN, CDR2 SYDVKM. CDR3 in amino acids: CASSLVGGKGQPQHF. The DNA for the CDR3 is TGTGCCAGCAGTTTGGTCGGGGGAAAAGGCCAGCCCCAGCATTTT.

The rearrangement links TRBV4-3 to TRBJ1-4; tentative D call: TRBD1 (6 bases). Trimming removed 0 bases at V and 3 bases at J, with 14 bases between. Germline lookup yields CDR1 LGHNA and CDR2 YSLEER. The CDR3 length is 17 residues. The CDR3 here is CASSQDPPQGANEKLFF. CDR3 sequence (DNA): TGCGCCAGCAGCCAAGATCCCCCACAGGGTGCTAATGAAAAACTGTTTTTT.

The CDR3 DNA follows: TGTGCCAGCAGCCCGACAGGGGCCCCTATCTACATCTCTGGAAACACCATATATTTT. This translates into CASSPTGAPIYISGNTIYF. The rearrangement uses TRBV7-2 and TRBJ1-3; 8 nucleotides line up with TRBD1. The CDR3 is made up of 19 amino acids. V dropped 5 bases and J dropped 0; count of bases not matched to a gene: 15. Germline V CDR1 and CDR2: SGHTA, FQGNSA.

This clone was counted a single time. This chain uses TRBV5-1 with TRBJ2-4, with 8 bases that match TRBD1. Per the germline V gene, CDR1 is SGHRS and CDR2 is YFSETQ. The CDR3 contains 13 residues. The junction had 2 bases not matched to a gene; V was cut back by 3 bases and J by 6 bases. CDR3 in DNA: TGCGCCAGCAGCTCTGGGACAGGAAACATTCAGTACTTC. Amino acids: CASSSGTGNIQYF.

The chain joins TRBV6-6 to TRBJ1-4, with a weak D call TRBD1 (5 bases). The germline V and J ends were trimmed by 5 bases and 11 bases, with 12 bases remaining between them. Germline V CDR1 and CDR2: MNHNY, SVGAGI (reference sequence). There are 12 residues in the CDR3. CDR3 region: CASSGDGAKLFF. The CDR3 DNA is TGTGCCAGCAGTGGAGATGGGGCGAAACTGTTTTTT.

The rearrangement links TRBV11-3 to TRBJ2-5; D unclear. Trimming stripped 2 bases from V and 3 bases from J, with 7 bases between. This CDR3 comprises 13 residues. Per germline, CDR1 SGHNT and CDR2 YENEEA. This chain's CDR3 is CASSLNSKETQYF. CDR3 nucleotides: TGTGCCAGCAGCTTAAACTCAAAAGAGACCCAGTACTTC.

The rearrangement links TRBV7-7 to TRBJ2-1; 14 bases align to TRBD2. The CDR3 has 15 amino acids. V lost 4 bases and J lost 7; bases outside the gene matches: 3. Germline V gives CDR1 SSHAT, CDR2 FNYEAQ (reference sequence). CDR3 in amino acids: CASSSGTSGGNEQFF. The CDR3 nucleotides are TGTGCCAGCAGCTCCGGGACTAGCGGGGGAAATGAGCAGTTCTTC.

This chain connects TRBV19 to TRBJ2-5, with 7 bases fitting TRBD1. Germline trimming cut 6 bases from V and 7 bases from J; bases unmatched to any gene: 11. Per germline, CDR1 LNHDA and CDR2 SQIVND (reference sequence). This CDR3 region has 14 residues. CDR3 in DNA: TGTGCCAGTAGCCTACTAAGGGGGCAGGGGACCCAGTACTTC. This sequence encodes CASSLLRGQGTQYF.

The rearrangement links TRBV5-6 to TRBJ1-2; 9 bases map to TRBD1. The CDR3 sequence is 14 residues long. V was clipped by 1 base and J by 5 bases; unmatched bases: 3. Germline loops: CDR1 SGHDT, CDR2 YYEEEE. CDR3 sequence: CASSLLQGAYGYTF. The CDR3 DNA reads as TGTGCCAGCAGCTTGTTACAGGGGGCGTATGGCTACACCTTC.

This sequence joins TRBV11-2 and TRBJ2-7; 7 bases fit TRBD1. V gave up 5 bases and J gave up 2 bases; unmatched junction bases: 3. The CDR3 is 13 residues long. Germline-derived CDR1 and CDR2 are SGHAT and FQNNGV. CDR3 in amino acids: CASSRTGAYEQYF. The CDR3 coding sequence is TGTGCCAGCAGCCGCACAGGGGCCTACGAGCAGTACTTC.